This section outlines one TCR beta chain sequence together with its context. The source of the sample is a study of shared clonotypes between healthy human individuals. What CD8 memory combined were CD45RO+ cells and CCR7-negative CD45RA+ TemRA cells. The CDR3 spans 15 residues. Germline assignment: CDR1 GTSNPN and CDR2 SVGIG (reference sequence). V lost 3 bases and J 3 bases, leaving 18 bases between the germline ends. Assay used: immunoSEQ multiplex PCR; TCRdb lists only in-frame clones, some missing. The sample records around 690,000 clones, about 90% being singletons. The chain recombines TRBV30 with TRBJ2-7; D possibly uses TRBD1 or TRBD2 (7 bases each). Input material: memory CD8+ T cells from PBMCs. Sample subset: CD45RO+ cells pooled with CCR7-negative TemRA cells. The clonotype was recovered from a man aged 18 to 30 in good health. Some clones in this sample may be carry-over from other donors' samples. The CDR3: CAWSRGGEPIYEQYF. CDR3 bases: TGTGCCTGGAGCAGGGGGGGCGAACCCATCTACGAGCAGTACTTC.